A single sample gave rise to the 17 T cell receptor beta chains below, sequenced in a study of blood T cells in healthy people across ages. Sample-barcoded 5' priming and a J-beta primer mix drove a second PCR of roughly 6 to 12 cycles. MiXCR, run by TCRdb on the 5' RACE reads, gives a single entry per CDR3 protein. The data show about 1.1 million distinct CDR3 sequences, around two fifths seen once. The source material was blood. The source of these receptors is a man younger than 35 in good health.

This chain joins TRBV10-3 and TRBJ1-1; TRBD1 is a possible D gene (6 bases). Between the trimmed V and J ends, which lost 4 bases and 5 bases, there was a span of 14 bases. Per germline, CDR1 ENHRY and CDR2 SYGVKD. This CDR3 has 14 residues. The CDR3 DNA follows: TGTGCCATCAGTGCCAGGGGATGGGAAACTGAAGCTTTCTTT. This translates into CAISARGWETEAFF.

CDR3 in amino acids: CASRLGRITQETQYF. DNA for the CDR3: TGTGCCAGCCGGTTAGGGCGGATAACCCAAGAGACCCAGTACTTC. The chain links TRBV7-8 to TRBJ2-5; D unclear. V lost 8 bases and J 1 base, leaving 17 bases between the germline ends. The CDR3 spans 15 residues. Germline V gene sequence: CDR1 SGHVS, CDR2 FQNEAQ.

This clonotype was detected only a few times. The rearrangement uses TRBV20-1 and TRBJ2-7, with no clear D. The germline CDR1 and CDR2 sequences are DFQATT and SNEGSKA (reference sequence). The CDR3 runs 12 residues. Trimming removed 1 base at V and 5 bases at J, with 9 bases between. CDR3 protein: CSARAPTHEQYF. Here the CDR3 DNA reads TGCAGTGCTAGAGCCCCCACCCACGAGCAGTACTTC.

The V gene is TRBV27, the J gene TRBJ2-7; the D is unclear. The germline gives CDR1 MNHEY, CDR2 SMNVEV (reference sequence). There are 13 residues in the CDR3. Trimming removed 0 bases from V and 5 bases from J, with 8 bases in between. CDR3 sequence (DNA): TGTGCCAGCAGTTTATCCTCGGGCCACGAGCAGTACTTC. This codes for CASSLSSGHEQYF.

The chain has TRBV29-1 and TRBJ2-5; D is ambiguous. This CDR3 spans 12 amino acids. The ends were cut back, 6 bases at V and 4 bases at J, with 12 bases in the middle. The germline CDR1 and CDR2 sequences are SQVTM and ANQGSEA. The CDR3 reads CSVLVGIETQYF. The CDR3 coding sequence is TGCAGCGTCCTCGTTGGAATAGAGACCCAGTACTTC.

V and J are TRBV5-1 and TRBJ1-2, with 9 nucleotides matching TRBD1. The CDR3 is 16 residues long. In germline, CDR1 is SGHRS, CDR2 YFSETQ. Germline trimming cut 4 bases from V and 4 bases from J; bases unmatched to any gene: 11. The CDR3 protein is CASSPGGQGFSYGYTF. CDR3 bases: TGCGCCAGCAGCCCTGGTGGACAGGGGTTTAGCTATGGCTACACCTTC.

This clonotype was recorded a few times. This chain's CDR3 is CASSEGPTRVNSPLHF. The CDR3 nucleotides are TGTGCCAGCAGTGAAGGCCCGACCAGGGTTAATTCACCCCTCCACTTT. The rearrangement joins TRBV6-1 to TRBJ1-6; tentative D call: TRBD1 (5 bases). Germline loops: CDR1 MNHNS, CDR2 SASEGT. With 1 base removed from V and 6 bases from J, the gap between germline ends came to 13 bases. The CDR3 is 16 amino acids.

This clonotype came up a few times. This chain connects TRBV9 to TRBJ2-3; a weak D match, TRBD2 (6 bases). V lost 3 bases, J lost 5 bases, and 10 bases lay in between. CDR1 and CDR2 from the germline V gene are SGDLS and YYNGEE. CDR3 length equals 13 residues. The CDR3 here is CASSAGDGDTQYF. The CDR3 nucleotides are TGTGCCAGCAGCGCGGGGGATGGAGATACGCAGTATTTT.

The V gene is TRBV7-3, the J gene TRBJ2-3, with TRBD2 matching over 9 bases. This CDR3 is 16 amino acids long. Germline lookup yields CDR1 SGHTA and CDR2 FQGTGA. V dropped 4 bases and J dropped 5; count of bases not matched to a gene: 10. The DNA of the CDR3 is TGTGCCAGCAGCTCTTGGCGACTAGCGGAAGGAGATACGCAGTATTTT. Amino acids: CASSSWRLAEGDTQYF. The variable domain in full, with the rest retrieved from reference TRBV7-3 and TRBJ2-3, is GAGVSQTPSNKVTEKGKYVELRCDPISGHTALYWYRQSLGQGPEFLIYFQGTGAADDSGLPNDRFFAVRPEGSVSTLKIQRTERGDSAVYLCASSSWRLAEGDTQYFGPGTRLTVL.

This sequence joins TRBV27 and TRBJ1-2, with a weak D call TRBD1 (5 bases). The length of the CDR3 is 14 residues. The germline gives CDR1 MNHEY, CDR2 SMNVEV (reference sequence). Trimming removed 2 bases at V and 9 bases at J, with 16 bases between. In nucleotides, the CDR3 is TGTGCCAGCAGTTTACGGCAGGGCGGGTTAAGCTACACCTTC. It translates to CASSLRQGGLSYTF.

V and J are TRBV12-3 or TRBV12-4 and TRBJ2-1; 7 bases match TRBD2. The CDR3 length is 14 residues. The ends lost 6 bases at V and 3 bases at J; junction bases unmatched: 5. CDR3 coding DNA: TGTGCCAGCAGAAGCGGGGAACTCTACAATGAGCAGTTCTTC. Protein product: CASRSGELYNEQFF.

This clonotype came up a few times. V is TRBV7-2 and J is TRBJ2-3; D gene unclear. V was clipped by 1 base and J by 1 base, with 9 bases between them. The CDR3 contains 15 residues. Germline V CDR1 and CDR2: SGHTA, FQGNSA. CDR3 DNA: TGTGCCAGCAGCTTAGAAGGGCAACGCACAGATACGCAGTATTTT. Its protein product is CASSLEGQRTDTQYF.

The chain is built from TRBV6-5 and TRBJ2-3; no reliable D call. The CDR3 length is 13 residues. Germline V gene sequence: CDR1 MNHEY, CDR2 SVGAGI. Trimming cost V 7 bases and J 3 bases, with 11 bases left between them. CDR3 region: CASTVDGTDTQYF. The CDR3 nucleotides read TGTGCCAGCACCGTGGACGGAACAGATACGCAGTATTTT.

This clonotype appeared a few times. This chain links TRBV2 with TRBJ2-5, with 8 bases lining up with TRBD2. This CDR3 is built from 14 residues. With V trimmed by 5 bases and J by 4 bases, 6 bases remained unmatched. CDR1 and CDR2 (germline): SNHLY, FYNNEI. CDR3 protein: CASSLQRGRETQYF. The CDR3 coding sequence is TGTGCCAGCAGTCTACAGCGGGGGCGAGAGACCCAGTACTTC.

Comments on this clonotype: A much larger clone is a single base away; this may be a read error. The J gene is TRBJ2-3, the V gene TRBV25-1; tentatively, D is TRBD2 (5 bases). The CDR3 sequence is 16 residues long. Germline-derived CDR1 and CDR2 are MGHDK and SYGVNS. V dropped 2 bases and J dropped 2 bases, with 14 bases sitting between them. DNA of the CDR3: TGTGCCAGCAGTGAACGTGACGGGGTCTTCACAGATACGCAGTATTTT. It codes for CASSERDGVFTDTQYF.

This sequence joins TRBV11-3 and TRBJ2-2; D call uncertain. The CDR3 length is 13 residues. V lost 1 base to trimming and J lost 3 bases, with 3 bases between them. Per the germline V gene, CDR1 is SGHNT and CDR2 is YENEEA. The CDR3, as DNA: TGTGCCAGCAGCTTAGTGTACACCGGGGAGCTGTTTTTT. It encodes CASSLVYTGELFF.

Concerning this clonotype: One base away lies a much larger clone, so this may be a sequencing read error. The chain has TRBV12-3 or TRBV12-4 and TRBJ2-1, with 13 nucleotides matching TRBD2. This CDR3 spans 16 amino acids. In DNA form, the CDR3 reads TGTGCCAGCACGACTAGCGGGGGGAGCTCCGACAATGAGCAGTTCTTC. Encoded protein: CASTTSGGSSDNEQFF.